Shown below are 22 T cell receptor beta chains from a single sample sequenced in a study of T cells in Graves' hyperthyroidism and ophthalmopathy. RNA transcripts gave rise to amplified TCR beta CDR3 regions. A set of HTBI primers served as the primers for a first-round RT-PCR of the TCR CDR3. TCRdb re-analysed the multiplex PCR reads in MiXCR, keeping a single row per CDR3 protein. The table records 400,000 to 550,000 distinct CDR3 sequences, approximately 25% of them present only once. Input material: blood. The origin of the receptors is a woman aged 25 to 39 with Graves' ophthalmopathy.

This clonotype was picked up a small number of times. The chain uses TRBV14 and TRBJ2-7, with D unresolved. This CDR3 is built from 21 residues. Germline V gives CDR1 SGHDN, CDR2 FVKESK. V shed 2 bases and J shed 0 bases, with 29 bases lying between them. Here the CDR3 DNA reads TGTGCCAGCAGCCAATGGAACCACCGAGACGGGTTTTTTCCCCTCTCCTACGAGCAGTACTTC. Translated, it gives CASSQWNHRDGFFPLSYEQYF.

The genes are TRBV12-3 or TRBV12-4 and TRBJ2-7, with 13 bases that match TRBD2. V shed 5 bases, J shed 7 bases, and the junction held 14 bases outside the gene matches. This CDR3 has 17 amino acids. The CDR3 sequence: CASSAGTSGVGVREQYF. CDR3 bases: TGTGCCAGCAGTGCTGGGACTAGCGGGGTTGGGGTTCGGGAGCAGTACTTC.

The chain links TRBV12-5 to TRBJ1-5; 8 bases align to TRBD1. J was trimmed by 4 bases and V by 1 base; bases with no gene match: 9. Germline V gene data show CDR1 as LGHNT and CDR2 as FRNRAP. The CDR3 consists of 17 residues. CDR3 region: CASGLAKPRQGNQPQHF. CDR3 bases: TGTGCTAGTGGTTTGGCGAAACCGAGACAGGGGAATCAGCCCCAGCATTTT.

This clonotype was observed many times. The chain combines TRBV12-3 or TRBV12-4 with TRBJ1-2, with 8 bases aligning to TRBD1. V shed 5 bases and J 8 bases; nucleotides not matched to a gene: 10. The CDR3 is 14 residues long. CDR3 amino acids: CASSRDRGLEGYTF. DNA for the CDR3: TGTGCCAGCAGTCGCGACAGGGGATTAGAGGGCTACACCTTC.

This clonotype has ten or more counts. The chain couples TRBV12-3 or TRBV12-4 to TRBJ1-2; D is possibly TRBD1 (5 bases). The CDR3 is 15 amino acids. The V gene lost 2 bases and the J gene lost 4 bases, with 14 bases spanning the gap. DNA for the CDR3: TGTGCCAGCAGTTTACAGGGCTTTACCTCCTATGGCTACACCTTC. Amino acids: CASSLQGFTSYGYTF.

At least ten counts were recorded for this clonotype. The gene calls are TRBV2 and TRBJ2-7, with TRBD2 identical over 8 bases. This CDR3 spans 13 amino acids. V gave up 7 bases and J gave up 0 bases; unmatched junction bases: 2. CDR1 and CDR2 from the germline V gene are SNHLY and FYNNEI. The CDR3 loop is CASNGGDSYEQYF. The CDR3 region has the DNA TGTGCCAGCAACGGGGGGGACTCCTACGAGCAGTACTTC.

The sample holds many counts of this clonotype. The CDR3: CASSSMGLSYEQYF. CDR3 in DNA: TGTGCCAGCAGCTCCATGGGACTCTCCTACGAGCAGTACTTC. The rearrangement joins TRBV7-2 to TRBJ2-7, with D perhaps TRBD2 (6 bases). The CDR3 spans 14 residues. The V and J ends lost 4 bases and 0 bases respectively, with 10 bases between them. Per germline, CDR1 SGHTA and CDR2 FQGNSA.

The chain uses TRBV2 and TRBJ2-7; 7 bases fit TRBD1. Looked up from germline, CDR1 is SNHLY and CDR2 is FYNNEI. The CDR3 has 15 residues. J was trimmed by 2 bases and V by 6 bases; bases with no gene match: 10. For the CDR3, the DNA is TGTGCCAGCAGAATATCTTCCGGACAGGCCTACGAGCAGTACTTC. It yields the protein CASRISSGQAYEQYF.

The rearrangement joins TRBV11-2 to TRBJ1-1; 7 bases align to TRBD1. The germline CDR1 and CDR2 sequences are SGHAT and FQNNGV. Trimming removed 4 bases from V and 3 bases from J; junction bases left unmatched: 11. This CDR3 contains 16 residues. The CDR3, as DNA: TGTGCCAGCAGCTCGCACAGGGGCCGGGGTCACACTGAAGCTTTCTTT. Translated: CASSSHRGRGHTEAFF.

This rearrangement joins TRBV19 to TRBJ2-2, with TRBD2 identical over 9 bases. CDR3 size: 18 residues. With 7 bases clipped from V and 6 bases from J, the junction kept 18 bases outside the gene matches. Per germline, CDR1 LNHDA and CDR2 SQIVND (reference sequence). The CDR3 protein is CASTRPDGREGRAGELFF. Here the CDR3 DNA reads TGTGCCAGTACCAGGCCCGACGGGCGGGAGGGCCGAGCCGGGGAGCTGTTTTTT.

V and J are TRBV3-1 and TRBJ1-2; D gene unclear. The CDR3 runs to 16 residues. Trimming shortened V by 5 bases and J by 6 bases, and 22 bases separated the two germline ends. The germline V gene has CDR1 LGHDT and CDR2 YNNKEL (reference sequence). CDR3 sequence: CASSGRHEVGIDGYTF. CDR3 in DNA: TGTGCCAGCAGCGGCCGACACGAGGTGGGGATAGATGGCTACACCTTC.

J is TRBJ1-5 and V is TRBV12-3 or TRBV12-4, with 10 bases lining up with TRBD1. The CDR3 spans 15 residues. Trimming cost V 7 bases and J 2 bases; bases outside gene matches: 5. The CDR3 bases are TGTGCCAGCAACGGACAGGGGGGAGGCAATCAGCCCCAGCATTTT. It yields the protein CASNGQGGGNQPQHF.

This clonotype was observed a few times. CDR3 bases: TGTGCCAGCGGCAGGGGCGCCGGCACCGGGGAGCTGTTTTTT. Its protein product is CASGRGAGTGELFF. The genes are TRBV12-3 or TRBV12-4 and TRBJ2-2, with a tentative D call TRBD1 (6 bases). V gave up 8 bases and J gave up 4 bases, with 14 bases separating them. The CDR3 has 14 amino acids.

This clonotype was picked up many times. The chain employs TRBV11-2 and TRBJ1-1; D is unresolved. Trimming took off 0 bases at V and 4 bases at J, with 6 bases between the two ends. Looked up from germline, CDR1 is SGHAT and CDR2 is FQNNGV. The CDR3 is made up of 13 amino acids. The DNA for the CDR3 is TGTGCCAGCAGCTTAGATCTTCCCACTGAAGCTTTCTTT. It codes for CASSLDLPTEAFF.

This clonotype was recorded at least ten times. The chain has TRBV6-1 and TRBJ2-1, with 8 bases identical to TRBD2. CDR1 and CDR2 from the germline V gene are MNHNS and SASEGT. The CDR3 is 15 amino acids. V lost 2 bases and J lost 0; bases outside the gene matches: 0. CDR3 protein: CASSELAGSYNEQFF. CDR3 bases: TGTGCCAGCAGTGAACTAGCGGGCTCCTACAATGAGCAGTTCTTC.

This clonotype came up many times. This chain joins TRBV2 and TRBJ1-2; 8 bases map to TRBD1. V dropped 5 bases and J dropped 5; count of bases not matched to a gene: 7. The CDR3 loop spans 14 amino acids. Germline values: CDR1 SNHLY, CDR2 FYNNEI. This CDR3 reads CASSRRQGSYGYTF. The CDR3 DNA reads TGTGCCAGCAGTAGACGACAGGGGTCGTATGGCTACACCTTC.

The chain is built from TRBV2 and TRBJ1-1; D possibly corresponds to TRBD1 (6 bases). Germline V gene data show CDR1 as SNHLY and CDR2 as FYNNEI. V lost 0 bases to trimming and J lost 0 bases, with 23 bases between them. CDR3 length: 20 residues. The CDR3 DNA is TGTGCCAGCAGTGAAGCGAGAAACCCGGCAGGGGCCCACTTGAACACTGAAGCTTTCTTT. Residues: CASSEARNPAGAHLNTEAFF.

This clonotype was counted only a few times. The rearrangement uses TRBV7-8 and TRBJ2-2; D is unclear. The V gene's germline CDR1 is SGHVS and CDR2 FQNEAQ. Trimming removed 8 bases at V and 4 bases at J, with 17 bases between. CDR3 length: 15 residues. As DNA, the CDR3 is TGTGCCAGCGGTAAGATCCAGCTATTCACCGGGGAGCTGTTTTTT. This translates into CASGKIQLFTGELFF.

This clonotype was picked up many times. V gene TRBV28 combines with J gene TRBJ2-7; D is tentatively TRBD1 or TRBD2 (5 bases each). Per the germline V gene, CDR1 is MDHEN and CDR2 is SYDVKM. The CDR3 runs 20 residues. The germline V and J ends were trimmed by 6 bases and 3 bases, with 33 bases remaining between them. In DNA, the CDR3 is TGTGCCAGCAGCTTCACCGCCTTCGTACCTCCGACGGGGACGTTCTACGAGCAGTACTTC. Its protein product is CASSFTAFVPPTGTFYEQYF.

This clonotype was recorded many times. CDR3 protein: CASSEAWNQPQHF. CDR3 in DNA: TGTGCCAGCAGTGAAGCGTGGAATCAGCCCCAGCATTTT. V is TRBV6-1 and J is TRBJ1-5; no clear D gene. V was trimmed by 0 bases and J by 4 bases, leaving 4 bases between them. Germline V gene data show CDR1 as MNHNS and CDR2 as SASEGT. The CDR3 spans 13 residues.

This clonotype was recorded a few times. The V call is TRBV29-1, the J call TRBJ1-6, with D unclear. Trimming took 6 bases from V and 10 from J, leaving 16 bases between them. The germline CDR1 and CDR2 sequences are SQVTM and ANQGSEA. The CDR3 extends over 13 amino acids. CDR3 sequence: CSVSDGIGSPLHF. The DNA for the CDR3 is TGCAGCGTATCGGACGGGATAGGCTCACCCCTCCACTTT. The complete variable domain, with remaining parts taken from reference TRBV29-1 and TRBJ1-6, reads SAVISQKPSRDICQRGTSLTIQCQVDSQVTMMFWYRQQPGQSLTLIATANQGSEATYESGFVIDKFPISRPNLTFSTLTVSNMSPEDSSIYLCSVSDGIGSPLHFGNGTRLTVT.

This clonotype showed up many times. CDR3 bases: TGTGCCAGCAGTTTATATGGATACCGAAACTATGGCTACACCTTC. This gives the protein CASSLYGYRNYGYTF. J is TRBJ1-2 and V is TRBV27; D unclear. There are 15 residues in the CDR3. Germline assignment: CDR1 MNHEY and CDR2 SMNVEV (reference sequence). The germline V and J ends were trimmed by 1 base and 2 bases, with 11 bases remaining between them.